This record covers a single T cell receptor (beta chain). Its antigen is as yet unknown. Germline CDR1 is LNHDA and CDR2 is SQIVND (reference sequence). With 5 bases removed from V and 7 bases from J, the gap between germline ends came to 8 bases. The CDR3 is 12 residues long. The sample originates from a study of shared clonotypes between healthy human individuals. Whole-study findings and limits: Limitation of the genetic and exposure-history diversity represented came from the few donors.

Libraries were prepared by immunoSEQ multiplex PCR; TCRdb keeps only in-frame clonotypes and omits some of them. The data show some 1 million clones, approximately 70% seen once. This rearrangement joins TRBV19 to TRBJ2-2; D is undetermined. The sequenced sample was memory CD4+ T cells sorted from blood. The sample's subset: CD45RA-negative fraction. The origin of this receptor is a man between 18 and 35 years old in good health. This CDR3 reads CASSPLNGELFF. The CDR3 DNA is TGTGCCAGTAGTCCGCTAAACGGGGAGCTGTTTTTT. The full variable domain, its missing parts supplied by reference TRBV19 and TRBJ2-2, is DGGITQSPKYLFRKEGQNVTLSCEQNLNHDAMYWYRQDPGQGLRLIYYSQIVNDFQKGDIAEGYSVSREKKESFPLTVTSAQKNPTAFYLCASSPLNGELFFGEGSRLTVL.